The 32 T cell receptor beta chains below were found in one sample sequenced in a study of PD-1 blockade in classical Hodgkin lymphoma. Only in-frame clones appear in the TCRdb table, and some are missing; sequencing was by immunoSEQ multiplex PCR. The table lists around 100,000 clones, about 89% of them singletons. Relapse after autologous stem cell transplantation occurred in every patient, and brentuximab vedotin exposure varied. Sample: peripheral blood mononuclear cells (PBMCs), taken before the second cycle of nivolumab. These receptors all stem from a human donor with classical Hodgkin lymphoma.

The chain combines TRBV4-2 with TRBJ1-2, with D maybe TRBD1 (5 bases). Per germline, CDR1 LGHNA and CDR2 YNFKEQ. The CDR3 extends over 12 amino acids. V was shortened by 8 bases and J by 7 bases, with 14 bases between the two germline ends. In DNA form, the CDR3 reads TGTGCCAGCTCAAAACAGGCGAGTGGCTACACCTTC. The encoded protein is CASSKQASGYTF.

The V gene is TRBV21-1, the J gene TRBJ2-5; the table calls TRBD2, which could not be checked here. TRBV21-1 is a listed pseudogene. This CDR3 has 13 residues. CDR3 sequence: CAREDGGRETQYF. CDR3 nucleotides: TGTGCCAGGGAAGACGGGGGGAGAGAGACCCAGTACTTC.

This chain links TRBV15 with TRBJ2-5; TRBD2 is a possible D gene (6 bases). Per the germline V gene, CDR1 is LNHNV and CDR2 is YYDKDF (reference sequence). The CDR3 runs 14 residues. Trimming left V 3 bases short and J 0 bases short, with 8 bases between. This chain's CDR3 is CATSRRGDQETQYF. The CDR3 region has the DNA TGTGCCACCAGCAGGCGGGGCGACCAAGAGACCCAGTACTTC.

V gene TRBV2 combines with J gene TRBJ2-5; D is unclear. V lost 7 bases and J lost 4, with 10 bases in between. The CDR3 is 12 amino acids. The germline CDR1 and CDR2 sequences are SNHLY and FYNNEI. Here the CDR3 DNA reads TGTGCCAGCATCGAGAGATTAGAGACCCAGTACTTC. This codes for CASIERLETQYF.

The chain couples TRBV11-2 to TRBJ1-5; possible D gene TRBD1, 5 bases. Per the germline V gene, CDR1 is SGHAT and CDR2 is FQNNGV. The CDR3 runs 15 residues. Trimming removed 5 bases at V and 6 bases at J, with 17 bases between. The chain's CDR3 is CASSPRRGGSQPQHF. The CDR3 DNA sequence: TGTGCCAGCAGCCCCAGGAGGGGCGGTAGTCAGCCCCAGCATTTT.

The gene calls are TRBV7-2 and TRBJ2-4; 12 nucleotides agree with TRBD2. V lost 5 bases to trimming and J lost 3 bases; unmatched junction nucleotides: 8. The CDR3 is 17 residues long. Germline V lookup: CDR1 SGHTA, CDR2 FQGNSA. The chain's CDR3 is CASSVGRTSGDKNIQYF. The CDR3 coding sequence is TGTGCCAGCAGCGTAGGAAGGACTAGCGGGGACAAAAACATTCAGTACTTC.

CDR3 loop: CSVEEGSNEETQYF. CDR3 DNA: TGCAGCGTTGAAGAGGGTAGCAATGAGGAGACCCAGTACTTC. V is TRBV29-1 and J is TRBJ2-5; D is uncertain. Trimming cost V 0 bases and J 5 bases, with 13 bases left between them. The CDR3 contains 14 residues. The germline V gene encodes CDR1 SQVTM and CDR2 ANQGSEA.

The chain couples TRBV9 to TRBJ1-1; the D is unclear. Trimming left V 2 bases short and J 2 bases short, with 13 bases between. The germline CDR1 and CDR2 sequences are SGDLS and YYNGEE. The CDR3 totals 15 residues. The CDR3 spells CASSVAAELNTEAFF. The CDR3 DNA reads TGTGCCAGCAGCGTCGCGGCAGAACTAAACACTGAAGCTTTCTTT.

The chain couples TRBV7-8 to TRBJ1-5, with D perhaps matching TRBD1 (6 bases). Germline V CDR1 and CDR2: SGHVS, FQNEAQ. The germline V and J ends were trimmed by 0 bases and 6 bases, with 12 bases remaining between them. CDR3 length: 15 amino acids. CDR3 protein: CASSLARGLAQPQHF. The DNA for the CDR3 is TGTGCCAGCAGCTTAGCGCGGGGGCTAGCTCAGCCCCAGCATTTT.

The rearrangement links TRBV7-8 to TRBJ1-5, with D possibly being TRBD1 (6 bases). With 3 bases removed from V and 7 bases from J, the gap between germline ends came to 16 bases. This CDR3 is built from 15 residues. Per germline, CDR1 SGHVS and CDR2 FQNEAQ. The CDR3 nucleotides read TGTGCCAGCAGCTTCATGACAGGTCAGGCGCAGCCCCAGCATTTT. It is translated as CASSFMTGQAQPQHF.

In its sample, this clone was seen once. The chain couples TRBV4-1 to TRBJ2-7, with a tentative D call TRBD2 (6 bases). The V end was cut by 0 bases, the J end by 3 bases, with 18 bases between. This CDR3 comprises 17 residues. Germline V gives CDR1 MGHRA, CDR2 YSYEKL. The CDR3 sequence: CASSQDSARDPYYEQYF. CDR3 bases: TGCGCCAGCAGCCAAGATTCCGCGCGGGACCCCTACTACGAGCAGTACTTC.

Here the CDR3 reads CASSLLGQGNTEAFF. The CDR3 DNA reads as TGTGCCAGCAGCTTATTGGGGCAGGGGAACACTGAAGCTTTCTTT. The chain is built from TRBV7-3 and TRBJ1-1; the D gene is possibly TRBD1 (5 bases). This CDR3 region has 15 residues. CDR1 is SGHTA and CDR2 is FQGTGA in the germline V gene. The V end lost 2 bases, the J end lost 1 base, and 11 bases lay between the germline ends.

V and J are TRBV30 and TRBJ2-1, with TRBD2 matching over 9 bases. The J segment lost 5 bases and the V segment lost 0 bases, leaving 8 bases of the junction unmatched. This CDR3 comprises 16 residues. Looked up from germline, CDR1 is GTSNPN and CDR2 is SVGIG (reference sequence). The CDR3 DNA is TGTGCCTGGAGTGTAGGCGCGGGGGGGCGTCACAATGAGCAGTTCTTC. It encodes CAWSVGAGGRHNEQFF.

This clone appeared a single time. The chain is built from TRBV7-9 and TRBJ1-6; D call uncertain. Germline-derived CDR1 and CDR2 are SEHNR and FQNEAQ (reference sequence). There are 13 residues in the CDR3. V was clipped by 5 bases and J by 14 bases, with 16 bases between them. The CDR3 DNA sequence: TGTGCCAGCAGCCCATGGACCGTCGCGACCCTCCACTTT. Its protein is CASSPWTVATLHF.

The J gene is TRBJ2-7, the V gene TRBV18; D not resolved. The germline CDR1 and CDR2 sequences are KGHSH and LQKENI. V was clipped by 4 bases and J by 0 bases, with 4 bases between them. The CDR3 is made up of 12 amino acids. CDR3 in amino acids: CASSQNSYEQYF. CDR3 nucleotides: TGTGCCAGCTCACAAAACTCCTACGAGCAGTACTTC. Full variable domain (remainder filled in from reference TRBV18 and TRBJ2-7): NAGVMQNPRHLVRRRGQEARLRCSPMKGHSHVYWYRQLPEEGLKFMVYLQKENIIDESGMPKERFSAEFPKEGPSILRIQQVVRGDSAAYFCASSQNSYEQYFGPGTRLTVT.

The chain links TRBV7-9 to TRBJ2-2, with a tentative D call TRBD2 (7 bases). Germline V gene lookup returns CDR1 SEHNR and CDR2 FQNEAQ (reference sequence). With 2 bases removed from V and 7 bases from J, the gap between germline ends came to 20 bases. This CDR3 has 17 residues. DNA of the CDR3: TGTGCCAGCAGCTTATATTCAGGCGGGGGACACTACGGGGAGCTGTTTTTT. It specifies CASSLYSGGGHYGELFF.

V and J are TRBV7-9 and TRBJ1-5, with D perhaps matching TRBD1 (6 bases). Germline V gene lookup returns CDR1 SEHNR and CDR2 FQNEAQ (reference sequence). The ends were cut back, 4 bases at V and 4 bases at J, with 11 bases in the middle. The CDR3 has 14 residues. The CDR3 bases are TGTGCCAGCAGCTCCGGACAGCCTAATCAGCCCCAGCATTTT. This codes for CASSSGQPNQPQHF.

J is TRBJ1-1 and V is TRBV2, with D perhaps TRBD1 (5 bases). Germline V CDR1 and CDR2: SNHLY, FYNNEI. The CDR3 runs to 13 residues. Trimming took off 3 bases at V and 1 base at J, with 6 bases between the two ends. The DNA for the CDR3 is TGTGCCAGCAGTGACAGGGCGAACACTGAAGCTTTCTTT. Its protein product is CASSDRANTEAFF.

The rearrangement joins TRBV9 to TRBJ1-1, with unresolved D. Trimming removed 3 bases at V and 1 base at J, with 13 bases between. The CDR3 spans 15 residues. Germline V gives CDR1 SGDLS, CDR2 YYNGEE. This CDR3 reads CASSDGWGSNTEAFF. In DNA, the CDR3 is TGTGCCAGCAGCGATGGATGGGGTTCGAACACTGAAGCTTTCTTT.

The chain uses TRBV6-5 and TRBJ1-2, with D uncertain. V lost 7 bases, J lost 5 bases, and 17 bases lay in between. This CDR3 region has 14 residues. Germline CDR1 is MNHEY and CDR2 is SVGAGI. This CDR3 reads CASTNSVSGYGYTF. The CDR3 DNA is TGTGCCAGCACCAACTCGGTGTCTGGGTATGGCTACACCTTC.

The chain recombines TRBV10-3 with TRBJ2-7, with TRBD1 identical over 11 bases. V gave up 7 bases and J gave up 6 bases; unmatched junction bases: 8. Germline CDR1 ENHRY, CDR2 SYGVKD. This CDR3 contains 14 residues. CDR3 residues: CAITPGQGVSEQYF. The DNA for the CDR3 is TGTGCCATCACGCCGGGACAGGGGGTTTCCGAGCAGTACTTC.

The chain recombines TRBV13 with TRBJ2-7; 7 bases map to TRBD2. This CDR3 is 17 amino acids long. Germline V gene lookup returns CDR1 PRHDT and CDR2 FYEKMQ (reference sequence). J was trimmed by 3 bases and V by 4 bases; bases with no gene match: 15. The DNA of the CDR3 is TGTGCCAGCAGCTCGGTACTTACGGGACTATCCTTCTACGAGCAGTACTTC. Translating gives CASSSVLTGLSFYEQYF.

This chain joins TRBV5-6 and TRBJ2-7; 8 positions agree with TRBD1. With V trimmed by 4 bases and J by 2 bases, 5 bases remained unmatched. The germline V gene has CDR1 SGHDT and CDR2 YYEEEE. The CDR3 extends over 14 amino acids. The DNA of the CDR3 is TGTGCCAGCAGCCGGACAGGGAATCCCTACGAGCAGTACTTC. Encoded protein: CASSRTGNPYEQYF.

In this sample, this clone turned up once. The chain carries TRBV28 and TRBJ1-2, with TRBD1 identical over 8 bases. The CDR3 loop spans 14 amino acids. Germline V gives CDR1 MDHEN, CDR2 SYDVKM. J was trimmed by 4 bases and V by 5 bases; bases with no gene match: 6. The CDR3 DNA sequence: TGTGCCAGCAGTCCGGACAGGGTTACCTATGGCTACACCTTC. It codes for CASSPDRVTYGYTF.

The V and J genes are TRBV7-8 and TRBJ2-1, with 16 nucleotides matching TRBD2. The CDR3 extends over 16 amino acids. Trimming cost V 4 bases and J 5 bases; bases outside gene matches: 2. Germline-derived CDR1 and CDR2 are SGHVS and FQNEAQ. The CDR3 nucleotides read TGTGCCAGCAGCTGGGGACTAGCGGGGGGGAACAATGAGCAGTTCTTC. This translates into CASSWGLAGGNNEQFF.

The chain's CDR3 is CASSLGRGVDEQYF. Here the CDR3 DNA reads TGTGCCAGCAGCTTGGGACGGGGGGTCGACGAGCAGTACTTC. J is TRBJ2-7 and V is TRBV13, with 7 positions matching TRBD2. The CDR3 totals 14 residues. Germline trimming cut 3 bases from V and 5 bases from J; bases unmatched to any gene: 7. Looked up from germline, CDR1 is PRHDT and CDR2 is FYEKMQ (reference sequence).

J is TRBJ1-4 and V is TRBV29-1, with D unresolved. The length of the CDR3 is 14 residues. Trimming shortened V by 7 bases and J by 7 bases, and 19 bases separated the two germline ends. Germline V gene lookup returns CDR1 SQVTM and CDR2 ANQGSEA. The CDR3: CSARKSGGGEKLFF. The DNA for the CDR3 is TGCAGCGCCCGAAAGTCGGGAGGTGGTGAAAAACTGTTTTTT.

The chain couples TRBV2 to TRBJ2-1; 10 positions match TRBD1. The CDR3 runs to 16 residues. The germline CDR1 and CDR2 sequences are SNHLY and FYNNEI. J gave up 5 bases and V 6 bases, and 10 bases lay outside the gene matches. The CDR3 loop reads CASSVFRDRGDNEQFF. The CDR3 coding sequence is TGTGCCAGCAGCGTGTTCCGGGACAGGGGTGACAATGAGCAGTTCTTC. Complete variable domain (other parts from reference TRBV2 and TRBJ2-1): EPEVTQTPSHQVTQMGQEVILRCVPISNHLYFYWYRQILGQKVEFLVSFYNNEISEKSEIFDDQFSVERPDGSNFTLKIRSTKLEDSAMYFCASSVFRDRGDNEQFFGPGTRLTVL.

The gene calls are TRBV13 and TRBJ2-5; 7 bases line up with TRBD1. The DNA end is a closer match to TRBJ2-7, so the J assignment may be wrong. CDR1 is PRHDT, CDR2 FYEKMQ, per germline (reference sequence). There are 16 residues in the CDR3. The CDR3 region has the DNA TGTGCCAGCAGCTTACCCTCCGGGACAGTGAACTACGAGCAGTACTTC. Encoded protein: CASSLPSGTVNYEQYF.

The V and J genes are TRBV15 and TRBJ1-2, with a weak D call TRBD1 (6 bases). V lost 2 bases, J lost 6 bases, and 19 bases lay in between. The germline V gene encodes CDR1 LNHNV and CDR2 YYDKDF (reference sequence). This CDR3 comprises 16 residues. In DNA, the CDR3 is TGTGCCACCAGCAGACCGCCCAGAGGGGGGCTGAATGGCTACACCTTC. Its translation: CATSRPPRGGLNGYTF.

V is TRBV9 and J is TRBJ2-1; 11 nucleotides line up with TRBD2. Germline V gives CDR1 SGDLS, CDR2 YYNGEE. This CDR3 is 16 amino acids long. V trimming: 0 bases; J trimming: 10 bases; junction bases outside the gene matches: 9. DNA of the CDR3: TGTGCCAGCAGCGTAGTAGTAGCGGGGGGGCCGGAAGAGCAGTTCTTC. This sequence encodes CASSVVVAGGPEEQFF.

This rearrangement joins TRBV6-1 to TRBJ1-5; tentatively, D is TRBD1 (6 bases). From germline, CDR1 is MNHNS and CDR2 SASEGT. The CDR3 is 14 amino acids. The V end lost 10 bases, the J end lost 5 bases, and 18 bases lay between the germline ends. The CDR3 sequence is CATAEGGTYQPQHF. As DNA, the CDR3 is TGTGCCACCGCCGAGGGAGGGACATATCAGCCCCAGCATTTT.